The source of this TCR beta chain is a study of graft-versus-host responses after intestinal transplantation. Using immunoSEQ multiplex PCR, the repertoire was profiled, and TCRdb retains in-frame clones only, with some absent. Of over 65,000 clones detected, less than 95% appear once; the ten largest clones hold about 8%. This clone appeared a single time. Its cognate antigen is unknown. The clonotype comes from a human donor who was the organ donor for an intestinal transplant. This sample comprised unstimulated CD8+ T cells sorted from spleen or lymph node cells, obtained before transplant.

CDR3: CASSSGTSGAYEQYF. In DNA, the CDR3 is TGTGCCAGCAGCTCGGGGACTAGCGGAGCCTACGAGCAGTACTTC. This chain links TRBV5-4 with TRBJ2-7, with 11 bases lining up with TRBD2. The V and J ends lost 3 bases and 2 bases, in that order; junction bases with no gene match: 4. CDR3 length equals 15 residues. Germline CDR1 is SGHNT and CDR2 is YYREEE (reference sequence).